These 20 T cell receptor beta chains were sequenced from one sample in a study of blood T cell repertoires in COVID-19. Some clones are missing from TCRdb's copy, which holds only in-frame ones; the method was immunoSEQ multiplex PCR. The table shows a few hundred thousand clones, with about nine tenths occurring only once. Sequenced input: peripheral blood. The receptors here all came from a woman in her 30s with active or convalescent COVID-19.

The rearrangement uses TRBV7-2 and TRBJ1-5; TRBD1 is a possible D gene (5 bases). The CDR3 has 15 residues. The V end was cut by 5 bases, the J end by 2 bases, with 13 bases between. CDR1 is SGHTA, CDR2 FQGNSA, per germline. CDR3 region: CASSLGGVGNQPQHF. The DNA of the CDR3 is TGTGCCAGCAGCCTCGGAGGGGTTGGCAATCAGCCCCAGCATTTT.

This clone turned up a few times. The chain couples TRBV7-9 to TRBJ2-5; 7 nucleotides line up with TRBD2. Germline V lookup: CDR1 SEHNR, CDR2 FQNEAQ (reference sequence). This CDR3 has 14 amino acids. Unmatched junction bases numbered 3, after V lost 2 bases and J lost 3 bases. The CDR3: CASSLIAGEETQYF. CDR3 nucleotide sequence: TGTGCCAGCAGCTTAATTGCGGGGGAAGAGACCCAGTACTTC.

J is TRBJ2-7 and V is TRBV2; a weak D match, TRBD1 (6 bases). V lost 8 bases and J 4 bases, leaving 12 bases between the germline ends. The CDR3 runs 12 residues. The germline gives CDR1 SNHLY, CDR2 FYNNEI. CDR3: CASLTGWYEQYF. CDR3 DNA: TGTGCCAGCCTTACAGGGTGGTACGAGCAGTACTTC.

The rearrangement joins TRBV30 to TRBJ1-3; D is possibly TRBD1 (6 bases). Germline CDR1 and CDR2: GTSNPN and SVGIG (reference sequence). V lost 1 base, J lost 0 bases, and 16 bases lay in between. The length of the CDR3 is 17 residues. The CDR3 DNA is TGTGCCTGGAGTGCTAGCTGGACAGCTCACTCTGGAAACACCATATATTTT. It specifies CAWSASWTAHSGNTIYF.

The V gene is TRBV27, the J gene TRBJ1-2; TRBD1 matches at 7 bases. In germline, CDR1 is MNHEY, CDR2 SMNVEV (reference sequence). The junction had 12 bases not matched to a gene; V was cut back by 3 bases and J by 5 bases. The CDR3 runs 16 residues. CDR3 bases: TGTGCCAGCAGTTTGAGAACAGGGGAGTTAGGGTATGGCTACACCTTC. Protein product: CASSLRTGELGYGYTF.

The genes are TRBV6-6 and TRBJ1-5, with D possibly being TRBD1 (5 bases). V gave up 4 bases and J gave up 7 bases, with 17 bases separating them. The CDR3 covers 15 residues. Per the germline V gene, CDR1 is MNHNY and CDR2 is SVGAGI (reference sequence). CDR3: CASSWAGRLGQPQHF. CDR3 nucleotides: TGTGCCAGCAGTTGGGCAGGGAGGTTAGGGCAGCCCCAGCATTTT.

The V call is TRBV11-3, the J call TRBJ2-3; the match to TRBD1 covers 7 bases. The CDR3 consists of 13 residues. Germline CDR1 SGHNT, CDR2 YENEEA. V lost 3 bases and J lost 7; bases outside the gene matches: 4. Here the CDR3 reads CASSLGTDNTQYF. CDR3 bases: TGTGCCAGCAGCTTGGGGACAGACAATACGCAGTATTTT.

This clone showed up just once. The rearrangement joins TRBV7-2 to TRBJ2-5, with 11 positions matching TRBD2. This CDR3 contains 18 residues. Germline V lookup: CDR1 SGHTA, CDR2 FQGNSA. Trimming cost V 1 base and J 3 bases; bases outside gene matches: 10. CDR3 region: CASSLVGSGGAIKETQYF. CDR3 in DNA: TGTGCCAGCAGCTTAGTGGGTAGCGGGGGGGCCATCAAAGAGACCCAGTACTTC.

For the CDR3, the DNA is TGTGCCAGCAGCTACCACCGGGGGGACCAAGAGACCCAGTACTTC. It specifies CASSYHRGDQETQYF. The J gene is TRBJ2-5, the V gene TRBV7-3; 7 nucleotides agree with TRBD2. The CDR3 is 15 amino acids. The germline V gene has CDR1 SGHTA and CDR2 FQGTGA. V lost 4 bases, J lost 0 bases, and 5 bases stayed unmatched.

In this sample, this clone turned up a few times. This sequence joins TRBV2 and TRBJ1-3; D ambiguous. Trimming cost V 2 bases and J 1 base, with 6 bases left between them. There are 14 residues in the CDR3. Germline lookup yields CDR1 SNHLY and CDR2 FYNNEI. CDR3 DNA sequence: TGTGCCAGCAGTGAACAGGTATCTGGAAACACCATATATTTT. Translation: CASSEQVSGNTIYF.

The chain is built from TRBV5-6 and TRBJ2-2; D is undetermined. The CDR3 loop spans 13 amino acids. Germline lookup yields CDR1 SGHDT and CDR2 YYEEEE. Trimming shortened V by 4 bases and J by 3 bases, and 7 bases separated the two germline ends. The CDR3 sequence: CASSVLDTGELFF. DNA of the CDR3: TGTGCCAGCAGCGTCTTAGACACCGGGGAGCTGTTTTTT.

This clone came up a few times. This chain links TRBV5-1 with TRBJ2-6; a weak D match, TRBD1 (6 bases). The germline gives CDR1 SGHRS, CDR2 YFSETQ. The CDR3 has 15 residues. Trimming pared 7 bases from V and 0 bases from J, leaving 11 bases between. For the CDR3, the DNA is TGCGCCAGCCTCCAAGGGGGCTCTGGGGCCAACGTCCTGACTTTC. This gives the protein CASLQGGSGANVLTF. Based on the CDR3 plus reference TRBV5-1 and TRBJ2-6, the full variable domain is KAGVTQTPRYLIKTRGQQVTLSCSPISGHRSVSWYQQTPGQGLQFLFEYFSETQRNKGNFPGRFSGRQFSNSRSEMNVSTLELGDSALYLCASLQGGSGANVLTFGAGSRLTVL.

The chain combines TRBV7-9 with TRBJ1-3; 9 bases match TRBD1. Unmatched junction bases numbered 4, after V lost 0 bases and J lost 1 base. Germline V gives CDR1 SEHNR, CDR2 FQNEAQ (reference sequence). The CDR3 is 17 amino acids. CDR3 residues: CASSLAGQGGSGNTIYF. The CDR3 DNA reads TGTGCCAGCAGCTTAGCGGGACAGGGAGGTTCTGGAAACACCATATATTTT.

The rearrangement joins TRBV5-1 to TRBJ1-2, with D unclear. The germline V gene encodes CDR1 SGHRS and CDR2 YFSETQ. CDR3 size: 13 residues. V lost 0 bases, J lost 2 bases, and 5 bases lay in between. CDR3 loop: CASSLAQNYGYTF. The CDR3 bases are TGCGCCAGCAGCTTGGCCCAGAACTATGGCTACACCTTC. The entire variable domain, with the rest obtained from reference TRBV5-1 and TRBJ1-2, is as follows: KAGVTQTPRYLIKTRGQQVTLSCSPISGHRSVSWYQQTPGQGLQFLFEYFSETQRNKGNFPGRFSGRQFSNSRSEMNVSTLELGDSALYLCASSLAQNYGYTFGSGTRLTVV.

This clone is a singleton in its sample. The chain carries TRBV7-9 and TRBJ2-7, with D perhaps matching TRBD1 (6 bases). Germline assignment: CDR1 SEHNR and CDR2 FQNEAQ (reference sequence). This CDR3 has 15 amino acids. Deletions cut 5 bases from V and 2 bases from J, with 16 bases between. Here the CDR3 DNA reads TGTGCCAGCAGCGTGGCCCGGGACACCCCCTACGAGCAGTACTTC. Encoded protein: CASSVARDTPYEQYF.

The chain carries TRBV3-1 (or the pseudogene TRBV3-2) and TRBJ1-2; D is possibly TRBD1 (5 bases). This CDR3 comprises 13 residues. The germline V and J ends were trimmed by 3 bases and 4 bases, with 9 bases remaining between them. Germline CDR1 is LGHDT and CDR2 is YNNKEL (reference sequence). CDR3 sequence (DNA): TGTGCCAGCAGCCAGAGTCAGGGCTATGGCTACACCTTC. Amino acids: CASSQSQGYGYTF.

The chain couples TRBV29-1 to TRBJ2-7; no clear D. V lost 2 bases, J lost 6 bases, and 11 bases lay in between. This CDR3 contains 12 residues. The germline CDR1 and CDR2 sequences are SQVTM and ANQGSEA. This CDR3 reads CSVEKSRAEQYF. In nucleotides, the CDR3 is TGCAGCGTTGAAAAGTCTAGAGCCGAGCAGTACTTC.

The V gene is TRBV3-1 (or the pseudogene TRBV3-2), the J gene TRBJ1-6, with D possibly TRBD1 on 6 matching bases. Trimming cost V 4 bases and J 0 bases, with 25 bases left between them. This CDR3 is 21 amino acids long. Germline V gene data show CDR1 as LGHDT and CDR2 as YNNKEL (reference sequence). CDR3 coding DNA: TGTGCCAGCAGCCCCCGTCAGGGGACTACCTACTTGAGCTCCTATAATTCACCCCTCCACTTT. Its translation is CASSPRQGTTYLSSYNSPLHF.

This clone was seen just once. The chain links TRBV18 to TRBJ1-5; no firm D call. This CDR3 is built from 17 residues. Germline V gene data show CDR1 as KGHSH and CDR2 as LQKENI. V was clipped by 3 bases and J by 2 bases, with 17 bases between them. The CDR3 loop reads CASSPRVRDFGNQPQHF. CDR3 nucleotides: TGTGCCAGCTCACCGAGAGTTCGGGATTTTGGCAATCAGCCCCAGCATTTT.

This chain uses TRBV18 with TRBJ1-2, with 8 bases that match TRBD1. The germline V gene encodes CDR1 KGHSH and CDR2 LQKENI. Losses at the gene ends were 3 bases for V and 14 bases for J; bases not matched to a gene: 8. This CDR3 contains 12 residues. CDR3 loop: CASSPRTGNGTF. The CDR3 coding sequence is TGTGCCAGCTCACCGAGGACAGGGAATGGTACCTTC.